The next 2 T cell receptor beta chains were all read from a single sample in a study of cytomegalovirus exposure and HLA in healthy donors (dated by TCRdb to about 2017). Library method: the immunoSEQ multiplex PCR assay. A mixture of 60 forward primers for TCR Vbeta segments and 13 reverse primers for TCR Jbeta segments was used in the multiplex PCR. TCRdb obtained this table from immuneACCESS and retained in-frame rearrangements with V and J assigned. These tables miss some clones; where compared with another copy, unresolved V genes account for less than half of the shortfall, and the remainder is unexplained. This sample holds over 65,000 clones; roughly 80% were observed only once. The top ten constitute around an eighth of the sample. Material for sequencing was PBMCs. The receptors come from a human donor in good health.

The chain uses TRBV6-5 and TRBJ1-6; D perhaps matches TRBD1 (5 bases). V shed 7 bases and J shed 4 bases, with 14 bases lying between them. From germline, CDR1 is MNHEY and CDR2 SVGAGI. This CDR3 contains 15 residues. CDR3 in DNA: TGTGCCAGCAACCTCGGTGGGGGGTATAATTCACCCCTCCACTTT. This codes for CASNLGGGYNSPLHF.

This chain uses TRBV6-1 with TRBJ1-2; D is undetermined. With 3 bases removed from V and 4 bases from J, the gap between germline ends came to 24 bases. Looked up from germline, CDR1 is MNHNS and CDR2 is SASEGT. CDR3 length: 18 residues. The DNA of the CDR3 is TGTGCCAGCAGTGATGGTAGGACGGGAATACTCCGGGGCTATGGCTACACCTTC. The encoded protein is CASSDGRTGILRGYGYTF.